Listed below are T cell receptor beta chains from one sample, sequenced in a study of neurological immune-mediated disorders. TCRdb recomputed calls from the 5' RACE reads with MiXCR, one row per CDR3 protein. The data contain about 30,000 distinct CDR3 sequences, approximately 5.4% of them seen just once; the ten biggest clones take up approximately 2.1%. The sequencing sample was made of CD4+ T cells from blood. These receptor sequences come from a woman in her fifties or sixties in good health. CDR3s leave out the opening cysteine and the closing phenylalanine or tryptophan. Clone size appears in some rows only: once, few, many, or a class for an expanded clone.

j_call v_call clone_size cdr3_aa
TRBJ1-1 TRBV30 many AWSVMEGEAF
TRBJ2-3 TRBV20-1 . SARSQAGATDTQY
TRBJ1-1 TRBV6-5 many ASSRQGGNTEAF
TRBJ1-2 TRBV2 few ASSEDGMLGYT
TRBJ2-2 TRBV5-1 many ASRGSGNTGELF
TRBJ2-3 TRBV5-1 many ASTPAGRGPPDTQY
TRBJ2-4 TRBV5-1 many ASSAGPRATAKNIQY
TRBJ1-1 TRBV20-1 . SATKDRGNTEAF
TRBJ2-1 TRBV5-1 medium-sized ASIGDNSYNEQF
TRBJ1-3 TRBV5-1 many ASSPWDIPDGNTIY
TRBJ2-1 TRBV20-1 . SANTDSPPYNEQF
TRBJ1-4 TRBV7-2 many ASSSLGRGDEKLF
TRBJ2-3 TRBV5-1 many ASSYTWTISTDTQY
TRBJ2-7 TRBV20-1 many SALGPPADEQY
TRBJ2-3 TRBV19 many ASSSGTGSTDTQY
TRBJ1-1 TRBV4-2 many ASSQERSTEAF
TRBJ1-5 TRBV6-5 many ASRNSTESNQPQH
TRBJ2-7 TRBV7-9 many ASSLALGEQY
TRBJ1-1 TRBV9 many ASSVTPTENTEAF
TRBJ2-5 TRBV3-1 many ASSLRVMTVGTQY
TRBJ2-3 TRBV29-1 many SAPDRAEDTQY
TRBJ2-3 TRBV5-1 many ASSQTRRTDTQY
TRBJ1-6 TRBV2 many ASRVEPYNSPLH
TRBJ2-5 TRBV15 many ATSRAEGASGMGKTQY
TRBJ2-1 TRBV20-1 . SARDQTDFTDEQF
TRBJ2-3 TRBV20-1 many SASGGSSTDTQY
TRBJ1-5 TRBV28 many ASTQRGRKSNQPQH
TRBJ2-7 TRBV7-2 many ASTTGTLSYEQY
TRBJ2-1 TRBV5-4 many ASSLGGRASQREQF
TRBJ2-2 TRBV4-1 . ASSQAGPQYQYTGELF
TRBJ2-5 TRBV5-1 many ASSLSGEETQY
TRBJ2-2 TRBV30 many AWSVWGPGELF
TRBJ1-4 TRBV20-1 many SAILVEKLF
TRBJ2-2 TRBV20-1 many SAHYRTGPASRGELF
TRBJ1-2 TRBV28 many ASRSQGERT
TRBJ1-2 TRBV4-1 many ASSAGGGTYGYT
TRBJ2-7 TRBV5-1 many ASSLGVADLGWQY
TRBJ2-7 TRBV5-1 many ASSLGSRQNYEQY
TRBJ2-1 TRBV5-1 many ASSLNTGSYNEQF
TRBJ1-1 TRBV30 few AATGGSLTEAF